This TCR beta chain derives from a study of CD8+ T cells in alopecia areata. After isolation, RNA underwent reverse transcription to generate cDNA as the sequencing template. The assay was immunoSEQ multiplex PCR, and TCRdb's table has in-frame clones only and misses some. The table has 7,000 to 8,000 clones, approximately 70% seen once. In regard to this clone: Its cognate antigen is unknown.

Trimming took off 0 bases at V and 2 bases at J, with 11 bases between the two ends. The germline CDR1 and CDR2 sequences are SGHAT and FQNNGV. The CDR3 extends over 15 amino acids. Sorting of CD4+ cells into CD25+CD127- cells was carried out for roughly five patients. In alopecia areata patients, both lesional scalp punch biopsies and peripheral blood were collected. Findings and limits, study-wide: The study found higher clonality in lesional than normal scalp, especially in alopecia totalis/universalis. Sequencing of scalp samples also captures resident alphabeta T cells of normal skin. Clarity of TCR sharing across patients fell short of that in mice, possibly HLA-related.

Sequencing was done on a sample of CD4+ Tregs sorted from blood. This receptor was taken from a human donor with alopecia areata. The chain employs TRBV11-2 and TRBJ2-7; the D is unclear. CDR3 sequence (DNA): TGTGCCAGCAGCTTAGATCCTGCACACCCCTACGAGCAGTACTTC. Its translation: CASSLDPAHPYEQYF.